This is a list of T cell receptor beta chains from one sample in a study of T cell changes during pregnancy in multiple sclerosis. TCRdb's copy holds only in-frame clones and misses some; the assay was immunoSEQ multiplex PCR. This sample has tens of thousands of clones, with around 96% found just once. This specimen was peripheral blood, taken in the second trimester of pregnancy. All receptors derive from a female donor with multiple sclerosis, enrolled in a pregnancy study. CDR3s include the opening cysteine and the closing phenylalanine or tryptophan. D genes are given only for firm matches. Part of the rows lack a size; the others show once, few, many or a class for expanded clones.

D: TRBD2; size: .; J: TRBJ2-7; V: TRBV15; CDR3: CATSGETSGNDEQYF; DNA: TGTGCCACCAGCGGGGAGACTAGCGGGAACGACGAGCAGTACTTC
D: TRBD2; size: once; J: TRBJ2-1; V: TRBV9; CDR3: CASSAVASGGNEQFF; DNA: TGTGCCAGCAGCGCAGTGGCTAGCGGAGGGAATGAGCAGTTCTTC
D: .; size: .; J: TRBJ2-7; V: TRBV13; CDR3: CASSLGRGRYEQYF; DNA: TGTGCCAGCAGCTTAGGCCGCGGGCGGTACGAGCAGTACTTC
D: TRBD2; size: .; J: TRBJ2-1; V: TRBV27; CDR3: CASKGFEREGNEQFF; DNA: TGTGCCAGCAAGGGGTTTGAGCGGGAGGGCAATGAGCAGTTCTTC
D: TRBD2; size: .; J: TRBJ2-3; V: TRBV7-3; CDR3: CASSPGIAGVGDTQYF; DNA: TGTGCCAGCAGTCCCGGGATAGCGGGGGTCGGGGATACGCAGTATTTT
D: TRBD1; size: .; J: TRBJ2-7; V: TRBV29-1; CDR3: CSVEGRQGGPYEQYF; DNA: TGCAGCGTTGAAGGGAGACAGGGGGGCCCCTACGAGCAGTACTTC
D: TRBD1; size: .; J: TRBJ1-3; V: TRBV19; CDR3: CASHSGTGANTIYF; DNA: TGTGCCAGTCATTCCGGGACAGGGGCAAACACCATATATTTT
D: .; size: .; J: TRBJ2-1; V: TRBV9; CDR3: CASSPGYNEQFF; DNA: TGTGCCAGCAGCCCAGGCTACAATGAGCAGTTCTTC
D: TRBD1; size: once; J: TRBJ2-1; V: TRBV7-9; CDR3: CASSHISGTGGDEQFF; DNA: TGTGCCAGCAGCCACATATCCGGGACAGGGGGCGATGAGCAGTTCTTC
D: .; size: .; J: TRBJ2-5; V: TRBV7-8; CDR3: CASSLEGKETQYF; DNA: TGTGCCAGCAGCTTGGAGGGGAAAGAGACCCAGTACTTC